This T cell receptor (beta chain) is drawn from a study of Graves' ophthalmopathy and Graves' hyperthyroidism. The overall study: Peripheral blood collection took place at initial diagnosis, before any treatment.

In the case of this clonotype: Its antigen is currently unknown.

This CDR3 has 16 residues. In germline, CDR1 is MNHNS, CDR2 SASEGT. V shed 5 bases, J shed 5 bases, and the junction held 8 bases outside the gene matches. Enrollment excluded any patients with other autoimmune diseases, uncontrolled infections, pregnancy or lactation. Fresh peripheral blood (approximately 10 ml) yielded the PBMCs. Study results and caveats: Most clonotypes expanded in thyroid above 0.001 frequency were present in blood too.

Amplification targeted the TCR beta CDR3 regions, with RNA transcripts as the source material. First-round RT-PCR with HTBI primers preceded a second-round multiplex PCR. TCRdb fed the multiplex PCR reads into MiXCR, producing one record per CDR3 protein. Among some 410,000 distinct CDR3 sequences listed, about 21% were seen once. The specimen was peripheral blood. This receptor was identified in a woman younger than 35 with stable Graves' hyperthyroidism. The chain links TRBV6-1 to TRBJ2-7; 14 nucleotides align to TRBD2. The CDR3 is CASSRTGTSGSNEQYF. The CDR3, as DNA: TGTGCCAGCAGTAGGACCGGGACTAGCGGGAGCAACGAGCAGTACTTC.